The 23 T cell receptor beta chains in this list originate from one sample, sequenced in a study of early T cells in non-severe SARS-CoV-2 infection. Each CDR3 protein is one row after TCRdb ran MiXCR on the 5' RACE reads. The sample has tens of thousands of distinct CDR3 sequences; 5.4% are singletons. Sequences were derived from whole blood, sampled at baseline. These receptors were taken from an adult who was a healthcare worker with PCR-confirmed SARS-CoV-2 infection or an uninfected control (not recorded which).

This clonotype was counted at least ten times. The CDR3 loop reads CASSPAQGAHYEQYF. CDR3 in DNA: TGCGCCAGCAGCCCTGCACAGGGGGCCCACTACGAGCAGTACTTC. The J gene is TRBJ2-7, the V gene TRBV4-1; 9 bases agree with TRBD1. V was clipped by 4 bases and J by 3 bases; unmatched bases: 7. The CDR3 contains 15 residues. CDR1 and CDR2 from the germline V gene are MGHRA and YSYEKL.

The chain couples TRBV29-1 to TRBJ1-4; perhaps TRBD1 as D (6 bases). CDR1 and CDR2 from the germline V gene are SQVTM and ANQGSEA. V shed 4 bases and J shed 8 bases, with 20 bases lying between them. This CDR3 comprises 15 residues. CDR3 DNA: TGCAGCGTTGCGAGGGGAGGAGCGAGGGGGGAAAAACTGTTTTTT. Translation: CSVARGGARGEKLFF.

This clonotype was found many times. The CDR3 DNA reads as TGTGCCAGCAAAAGGGTTAGTGAGCAGTTCTTC. This codes for CASKRVSEQFF. This rearrangement joins TRBV9 to TRBJ2-1; D unresolved. Germline V gene lookup returns CDR1 SGDLS and CDR2 YYNGEE. The CDR3 extends over 11 amino acids. Trimming pared 6 bases from V and 9 bases from J, leaving 10 bases between.

This clonotype was counted ten times or more. This chain uses TRBV7-3 with TRBJ1-2; the match to TRBD1 covers 9 bases. The CDR3 totals 15 residues. Germline V gene sequence: CDR1 SGHTA, CDR2 FQGTGA. V gave up 2 bases and J gave up 8 bases; unmatched junction bases: 9. The CDR3 DNA sequence: TGTGCCAGCAGCTTAGCGGGACAGGGAATGGCGGGCTACACCTTC. It specifies CASSLAGQGMAGYTF.

The genes are TRBV6-4 and TRBJ1-5; 10 nucleotides match TRBD1. This CDR3 spans 15 amino acids. CDR1 MRHNA and CDR2 SNTAGT come from the germline V gene. V shed 5 bases and J 7 bases; nucleotides not matched to a gene: 8. CDR3 loop: CASSQTGGAGQPQHF. CDR3 DNA: TGTGCCAGCAGTCAGACAGGGGGCGCTGGGCAGCCCCAGCATTTT.

This clonotype has ten or more counts. V gene TRBV6-6 combines with J gene TRBJ2-1, with 8 positions matching TRBD1. The CDR3 has 13 residues. Trimming cost V 4 bases and J 10 bases; bases outside gene matches: 6. The germline V gene has CDR1 MNHNY and CDR2 SVGAGI (reference sequence). CDR3 protein: CASSSDRVREQFF. The CDR3 DNA is TGTGCCAGCAGTTCGGACAGGGTTCGAGAGCAGTTCTTC.

This clonotype was seen a single time. The missing conserved phenylalanine or tryptophan at the end of this CDR3 makes a read error likely. This chain joins TRBV7-3 and TRBJ1-1; no definite D call. Deletions cut 5 bases from V and 3 bases from J, with 10 bases between. The CDR3 is 13 amino acids. The germline V gene has CDR1 SGHTA and CDR2 FQGTGA. CDR3 loop: CASSIEVDTEAFL. The CDR3, as DNA: TGTGCCAGCAGCATCGAGGTGGACACTGAAGCTTTCCTT.

This clonotype appeared many times. The chain has TRBV12-3 or TRBV12-4 and TRBJ2-3; D is uncertain. The V end was cut by 1 base, the J end by 6 bases, with 5 bases between. The CDR3 loop spans 12 amino acids. CDR3 residues: CASSLDGDTQYF. The DNA of the CDR3 is TGTGCCAGCAGTTTAGACGGGGATACGCAGTATTTT.

This clonotype has ten or more counts. This chain links TRBV7-6 with TRBJ2-5; D is perhaps TRBD1 (6 bases). Germline assignment: CDR1 SGHVS and CDR2 FNYEAQ. The V end lost 5 bases, the J end lost 4 bases, and 17 bases lay between the germline ends. The CDR3 loop spans 15 amino acids. CDR3 in amino acids: CASSLRTVSRETQYF. DNA for the CDR3: TGTGCCAGCAGCCTCAGGACAGTCTCAAGAGAGACCCAGTACTTC.

This clonotype showed up many times. This chain links TRBV6-5 with TRBJ1-5; TRBD1 might be the D (5 bases). The germline V gene encodes CDR1 MNHEY and CDR2 SVGAGI. V shed 6 bases and J shed 0 bases, with 6 bases lying between them. This CDR3 has 13 amino acids. The CDR3 nucleotides are TGTGCCAGCAGGAGGGGTAGCAATCAGCCCCAGCATTTT. It codes for CASRRGSNQPQHF.

The chain combines TRBV25-1 with TRBJ1-1; D not resolved. V lost 4 bases to trimming and J lost 0 bases, with 3 bases between them. Germline CDR1 MGHDK, CDR2 SYGVNS. The CDR3 runs to 12 residues. CDR3 amino acids: CASSALNTEAFF. Here the CDR3 DNA reads TGTGCCAGCAGTGCACTGAACACTGAAGCTTTCTTT.

This clonotype was detected many times. The chain has TRBV19 and TRBJ2-1; 8 bases line up with TRBD1. CDR3 length equals 12 residues. J gave up 6 bases and V 9 bases, and 4 bases lay outside the gene matches. The germline V gene encodes CDR1 LNHDA and CDR2 SQIVND (reference sequence). DNA for the CDR3: TGTGCCAGCCCAACAGGGGGCAATGAGCAGTTCTTC. Translation: CASPTGGNEQFF.

This clonotype was counted many times. The gene calls are TRBV6-6 and TRBJ1-1; weak D call: TRBD1 (6 bases). Germline V gene sequence: CDR1 MNHNY, CDR2 SVGAGI (reference sequence). The V end was cut by 0 bases, the J end by 9 bases, with 17 bases between. CDR3 size: 15 residues. The CDR3 bases are TGTGCCAGCAGTTACTCGACCGGGGGCGCGGGAAAAGCTTTCTTT. Its translation is CASSYSTGGAGKAFF.

Relative to its sample, this clonotype is medium-sized. This sequence joins TRBV12-3 or TRBV12-4 and TRBJ1-2, with TRBD1 matching 8 bases. This CDR3 spans 15 amino acids. V gave up 5 bases and J gave up 1 base; unmatched junction bases: 6. CDR3 amino acids: CASSIHRGNNYGYTF. The CDR3, as DNA: TGTGCCAGCAGTATCCACAGGGGGAATAACTATGGCTACACCTTC.

This clonotype was recorded at least ten times. The rearrangement links TRBV10-3 to TRBJ2-2, with TRBD2 identical over 10 bases. Germline V lookup: CDR1 ENHRY, CDR2 SYGVKD. With 10 bases clipped from V and 5 bases from J, the junction kept 13 bases outside the gene matches. This CDR3 region has 16 residues. Here the CDR3 DNA reads TGTGCCAGCCAGAGGGCTAGCGGGAGCGGTACCGGGGAGCTGTTTTTT. It specifies CASQRASGSGTGELFF.

This clonotype was seen many times. The gene calls are TRBV29-1 and TRBJ2-3; 8 bases fit TRBD1. Germline V gene sequence: CDR1 SQVTM, CDR2 ANQGSEA. With V trimmed by 8 bases and J by 0 bases, 7 bases remained unmatched. The CDR3 consists of 14 residues. The CDR3 bases are TGCAGCATAGGACAGGGAACCAGCACAGATACGCAGTATTTT. Amino acids: CSIGQGTSTDTQYF.

This clonotype was recorded at least ten times. The CDR3, as DNA: TGTGCCTGGATAGCGTCGAACACCGGGGAGCTGTTTTTT. Translation gives CAWIASNTGELFF. The chain couples TRBV30 to TRBJ2-2; a weak D match, TRBD2 (5 bases). CDR1 GTSNPN and CDR2 SVGIG come from the germline V gene (reference sequence). The CDR3 is 13 residues long. The V and J ends lost 4 bases and 0 bases respectively, with 6 bases between them. Filled out from reference TRBV30 and TRBJ2-2, the complete variable domain reads SQTIHQWPATLVQPVGSPLSLECTVEGTSNPNLYWYRQAAGRGLQLLFYSVGIGQISSEVPQNLSASRPQDRQFILSSKKLLLSDSGFYLCAWIASNTGELFFGEGSRLTVL.

The rearrangement links TRBV4-2 to TRBJ1-3; a possible D gene is TRBD1 (5 bases). CDR3 length: 17 residues. V was cut by 0 bases and J by 2 bases, with 14 bases left in between. Germline V CDR1 and CDR2: LGHNA, YNFKEQ. The chain's CDR3 is CASSQDRVPLTGNTIYF. The CDR3 DNA reads as TGTGCCAGCAGCCAAGACAGGGTACCCTTGACTGGAAACACCATATATTTT.

In this sample, this clonotype turned up many times. The V gene is TRBV18, the J gene TRBJ1-2, with 7 bases lining up with TRBD1. The CDR3 contains 13 residues. Losses at the gene ends were 5 bases for V and 4 bases for J; bases not matched to a gene: 4. CDR1 and CDR2 (germline): KGHSH, LQKENI. The CDR3 coding sequence is TGTGCCAGCTCATCTACAGGGGCCTATGGCTACACCTTC. Translating it yields CASSSTGAYGYTF.

This clonotype was picked up a small number of times. The rearrangement links TRBV5-4 to TRBJ2-7; a weak D match, TRBD2 (6 bases). The CDR3 extends over 15 amino acids. Between the trimmed V and J ends, which lost 4 bases and 4 bases, there was a span of 18 bases. Germline CDR1 SGHNT, CDR2 YYREEE (reference sequence). The CDR3 is CASSGGLAGLYEQYF. CDR3 nucleotides: TGTGCCAGCAGCGGGGGTCTGGCGGGACTTTACGAGCAGTACTTC.

The sample holds a few counts of this clonotype. The chain employs TRBV7-9 and TRBJ2-1; D not certain. This CDR3 has 17 residues. Germline V CDR1 and CDR2: SEHNR, FQNEAQ (reference sequence). The V end was cut by 4 bases, the J end by 8 bases, with 24 bases between. CDR3 coding DNA: TGTGCCAGCAGCTCAAGGCGGAAGGAAGGAAGGGCGGATGAGCAGTTCTTC. Encoded protein: CASSSRRKEGRADEQFF.

V gene TRBV12-3 or TRBV12-4 combines with J gene TRBJ2-1, with TRBD2 matching 8 bases. Trimming cost V 4 bases and J 6 bases; bases outside gene matches: 11. CDR3 length equals 16 residues. DNA for the CDR3: TGTGCCAGCAGTTCATCGGGACTAGTAGGTTTCAATGAGCAGTTCTTC. This gives the protein CASSSSGLVGFNEQFF.

This clonotype was seen repeatedly, ten times or more. V gene TRBV20-1 combines with J gene TRBJ2-1; tentative D call: TRBD2 (6 bases). CDR3 length: 14 residues. The germline V gene has CDR1 DFQATT and CDR2 SNEGSKA (reference sequence). The V end lost 4 bases, the J end lost 7 bases, and 17 bases lay between the germline ends. The CDR3: CSAKNPGRGNEQFF. The CDR3 nucleotides are TGCAGTGCTAAGAACCCCGGGCGGGGAAATGAGCAGTTCTTC.